What follows are 24 T cell receptor beta chains derived from one specimen sequenced in a study of blood T cell repertoires in COVID-19. This table comes from immunoSEQ multiplex PCR, and its TCRdb copy is limited to in-frame clones, with some not included. Among just under 85,000 clones listed, about four fifths were seen once. Material: peripheral blood. The receptor source for this set is a woman aged 55-69 years with acute or convalescent COVID-19.

The V gene is TRBV5-1, the J gene TRBJ1-6; the match to TRBD1 covers 12 bases. This CDR3 comprises 15 residues. Unmatched junction bases numbered 4, after V lost 4 bases and J lost 8 bases. CDR1 is SGHRS and CDR2 is YFSETQ in the germline V gene. CDR3 DNA sequence: TGCGCCAGCAGCGTGGGGACAGGGGGCGATTCACCCCTCCACTTT. Its protein product is CASSVGTGGDSPLHF.

V and J are TRBV2 and TRBJ1-2; D is undetermined. Germline V gene data show CDR1 as SNHLY and CDR2 as FYNNEI. The CDR3 extends over 15 amino acids. V was clipped by 4 bases and J by 3 bases, with 15 bases between them. CDR3 protein: CASSGGRANHYGYTF. The DNA of the CDR3 is TGTGCCAGCAGTGGAGGGAGAGCGAACCACTATGGCTACACCTTC.

This clone was seen only a few times. V is TRBV3-1 (or the pseudogene TRBV3-2) and J is TRBJ1-2; the D is unclear. Trimming took off 2 bases at V and 5 bases at J, with 9 bases between the two ends. This CDR3 has 13 residues. The V gene's germline CDR1 is LGHDT and CDR2 YNNKEL (reference sequence). DNA for the CDR3: TGTGCCAGCAGCCAACTGACTGGGTATGGCTACACCTTC. This sequence encodes CASSQLTGYGYTF.

V and J are TRBV13 and TRBJ2-2, with 14 bases aligning to TRBD2. The CDR3 extends over 17 amino acids. Germline V gene sequence: CDR1 PRHDT, CDR2 FYEKMQ (reference sequence). V lost 5 bases and J lost 4; bases outside the gene matches: 6. CDR3 residues: CASSRLAGGPGTGELFF. CDR3 coding DNA: TGTGCCAGCAGCAGACTAGCGGGAGGGCCGGGCACCGGGGAGCTGTTTTTT.

This rearrangement joins TRBV6-1 to TRBJ1-5; tentative D call: TRBD1 (6 bases). The CDR3 loop spans 17 amino acids. V lost 4 bases and J lost 0, with 16 bases in between. CDR1 is MNHNS and CDR2 is SASEGT in the germline V gene. The CDR3 DNA follows: TGTGCCAGCAGTGCTAACGGGGCAGGGGTTAGCAATCAGCCCCAGCATTTT. Translated, it gives CASSANGAGVSNQPQHF.

The V call is TRBV19, the J call TRBJ1-4; D is undetermined. The CDR3 has 15 amino acids. Trimming left V 5 bases short and J 7 bases short, with 17 bases between. Germline V gene sequence: CDR1 LNHDA, CDR2 SQIVND (reference sequence). In DNA form, the CDR3 reads TGTGCCAGTAGTGGTGTCCCTGGGAGAAGTGAAAAACTGTTTTTT. It is translated as CASSGVPGRSEKLFF.

V and J are TRBV7-2 and TRBJ2-5; 7 bases match TRBD2. V lost 1 base, J lost 5 bases, and 7 bases stayed unmatched. The germline CDR1 and CDR2 sequences are SGHTA and FQGNSA. The CDR3 has 15 residues. The CDR3 coding sequence is TGTGCCAGCAGCTTAGGCGGGGGAGGGCACGAGACCCAGTACTTC. Its translation: CASSLGGGGHETQYF.

The genes are TRBV19 and TRBJ2-1, with TRBD2 identical over 10 bases. Germline trimming cut 10 bases from V and 4 bases from J; bases unmatched to any gene: 16. CDR1 LNHDA and CDR2 SQIVND come from the germline V gene (reference sequence). The CDR3 loop spans 17 amino acids. CDR3 sequence (DNA): TGTGCCACCAAGAGGTCTAGCGGGAGTGGTTTTTACAATGAGCAGTTCTTC. Its protein product is CATKRSSGSGFYNEQFF.

In this sample, this clone turned up a few times. The rearrangement uses TRBV6-5 and TRBJ1-3; D gene uncertain. The germline V and J ends were trimmed by 0 bases and 1 base, with 10 bases remaining between them. The CDR3 is 16 residues long. Germline lookup yields CDR1 MNHEY and CDR2 SVGAGI. The CDR3 loop is CASSYSRADSGNTIYF. Written as DNA, the CDR3 is TGTGCCAGCAGTTACTCGAGGGCAGATTCTGGAAACACCATATATTTT.

The chain carries TRBV5-1 and TRBJ1-1; TRBD1 matches 8 bases. This CDR3 is built from 16 residues. From germline, CDR1 is SGHRS and CDR2 YFSETQ. V was pared by 0 bases and J by 1 base, with 5 bases of the junction left unmatched. As DNA, the CDR3 is TGCGCCAGCAGCTTGGGGACAGGGCCCCCGAACACTGAAGCTTTCTTT. Protein product: CASSLGTGPPNTEAFF. The full variable domain, completed using reference TRBV5-1 and TRBJ1-1, is KAGVTQTPRYLIKTRGQQVTLSCSPISGHRSVSWYQQTPGQGLQFLFEYFSETQRNKGNFPGRFSGRQFSNSRSEMNVSTLELGDSALYLCASSLGTGPPNTEAFFGQGTRLTVV.

The V gene is TRBV6-2 or TRBV6-3, the J gene TRBJ2-7; 7 bases agree with TRBD2. V gave up 4 bases and J gave up 0 bases; unmatched junction bases: 0. Germline CDR1 MNHEY, CDR2 SVGEGT. The CDR3 consists of 13 residues. CDR3 sequence reads: CASSWTSSYEQYF. The CDR3 DNA sequence: TGTGCCAGCAGTTGGACTAGCTCCTACGAGCAGTACTTC.

V and J are TRBV25-1 and TRBJ2-5, with 8 nucleotides matching TRBD2. Germline CDR1 reads MGHDK; CDR2 reads SYGVNS. Trimming removed 6 bases from V and 2 bases from J; junction bases left unmatched: 8. There are 15 residues in the CDR3. CDR3 region: CASRAAGVLQETQYF. As DNA, the CDR3 is TGTGCCAGCAGGGCAGCGGGAGTCTTGCAAGAGACCCAGTACTTC. Using reference TRBV25-1 and TRBJ2-5 for the parts outside the CDR3, the full variable domain is EADIYQTPRYLVIGTGKKITLECSQTMGHDKMYWYQQDPGMELHLIHYSYGVNSTEKGDLSSESTVSRIRTEHFPLTLESARPSHTSQYLCASRAAGVLQETQYFGPGTRLLVL.

The chain employs TRBV29-1 and TRBJ2-2; 7 nucleotides match TRBD2. This CDR3 is built from 15 residues. The trim removed 6 bases at V and 0 bases at J, leaving 7 bases unmatched. Germline CDR1 and CDR2: SQVTM and ANQGSEA. As DNA, the CDR3 is TGCAGCGTAATGGGGGGGAACGCGAACACCGGGGAGCTGTTTTTT. Encoded protein: CSVMGGNANTGELFF.

The CDR3 here is CASSYGFRGQETQYF. CDR3 nucleotide sequence: TGCGCCAGCAGCTATGGTTTCAGGGGACAAGAGACCCAGTACTTC. The rearrangement links TRBV5-1 to TRBJ2-5; D is perhaps TRBD1 (6 bases). V was trimmed by 3 bases and J by 2 bases, leaving 14 bases between them. The CDR3 covers 15 residues. Per the germline V gene, CDR1 is SGHRS and CDR2 is YFSETQ.

The CDR3 sequence: CASSLAGGYTNTEAFF. The CDR3 region has the DNA TGTGCCAGCAGCTTAGCCGGGGGGTACACGAACACTGAAGCTTTCTTT. This sequence joins TRBV5-6 and TRBJ1-1; possible D gene TRBD1, 5 bases. The V gene's germline CDR1 is SGHDT and CDR2 YYEEEE. Trimming shortened V by 2 bases and J by 1 base, and 15 bases separated the two germline ends. The CDR3 sequence is 16 residues long.

V is TRBV7-6 and J is TRBJ2-3; 9 positions agree with TRBD2. Germline V CDR1 and CDR2: SGHVS, FNYEAQ. Trimming removed 4 bases from V and 5 bases from J; junction bases left unmatched: 10. The CDR3 consists of 16 residues. The CDR3 region is CASSSRPREGQDTQYF. The DNA of the CDR3 is TGTGCCAGCAGCTCGCGCCCGCGGGAGGGCCAAGATACGCAGTATTTT. The variable domain in full, with the rest retrieved from reference TRBV7-6 and TRBJ2-3, is GAGVSQSPRYKVTKRGQDVALRCDPISGHVSLYWYRQALGQGPEFLTYFNYEAQQDKSGLPNDRFSAERPEGSISTLTIQRTEQRDSAMYRCASSSRPREGQDTQYFGPGTRLTVL.

This clone was found a few times. The chain uses TRBV6-5 and TRBJ1-1; D unresolved. Trimming cost V 6 bases and J 0 bases, with 5 bases left between them. The germline gives CDR1 MNHEY, CDR2 SVGAGI. The CDR3 sequence is 12 residues long. The CDR3 region is CASSKMNTEAFF. The CDR3 DNA is TGTGCCAGCAGCAAAATGAACACTGAAGCTTTCTTT.

The CDR3 sequence is CASSPGGTVLGGYTF. CDR3 DNA: TGTGCCAGCAGCCCGGGGGGGACGGTCCTCGGGGGCTACACCTTC. The chain carries TRBV7-8 and TRBJ1-2, with D possibly matching TRBD1 (5 bases). CDR3 length: 15 amino acids. Germline assignment: CDR1 SGHVS and CDR2 FQNEAQ. Trimming pared 5 bases from V and 8 bases from J, leaving 21 bases between.

This clone was counted a few times. V usage is TRBV6-5 and J usage is TRBJ1-5; unclear D gene. V was pared by 6 bases and J by 2 bases, with 8 bases between. Germline V lookup: CDR1 MNHEY, CDR2 SVGAGI. The CDR3 runs 13 residues. The CDR3 DNA is TGTGCCAGCAGGGAGGGAGGCAATCAGCCCCAGCATTTT. Translated: CASREGGNQPQHF.

The chain couples TRBV6-7 to TRBJ2-4; D unclear. TRBV6-7 is filed as an ORF, its function uncertain. Trimming removed 6 bases from V and 0 bases from J, with 18 bases in between. The CDR3 has 17 residues. CDR3 coding DNA: TGTGCCAGCAGATCAAGCTCCCTTTCGCTAGCCAAAAACATTCAGTACTTC. This encodes CASRSSSLSLAKNIQYF.

This clone was found once. The V call is TRBV6-6, the J call TRBJ1-1; TRBD1 aligns across 7 bases. Germline V gives CDR1 MNHNY, CDR2 SVGAGI (reference sequence). The trim removed 5 bases at V and 2 bases at J, leaving 20 bases unmatched. This CDR3 comprises 19 residues. CDR3 amino acids: CASSPPWSGQIVPNTEAFF. The CDR3 coding sequence is TGTGCCAGCAGTCCACCCTGGTCGGGACAGATAGTACCAAACACTGAAGCTTTCTTT.

The V call is TRBV5-1, the J call TRBJ2-7; 8 positions match TRBD1. Trimming cost V 7 bases and J 4 bases; bases outside gene matches: 7. This CDR3 spans 13 amino acids. Germline V gene lookup returns CDR1 SGHRS and CDR2 YFSETQ. The CDR3 protein is CASSGGAIYEQYF. As DNA, the CDR3 is TGCGCCAGCTCAGGGGGCGCGATATACGAGCAGTACTTC.

This rearrangement joins TRBV7-2 to TRBJ1-2; no firm D call. V was cut by 7 bases and J by 6 bases, with 15 bases left in between. The CDR3 extends over 13 amino acids. CDR1 is SGHTA and CDR2 is FQGNSA in the germline V gene. The CDR3 spells CASNQNRGDGYTF. CDR3 sequence (DNA): TGTGCCAGCAACCAAAATCGGGGAGATGGCTACACCTTC.

CDR3 nucleotide sequence: TGTGCCAGCAGTCCTCAGGACAGCTTCTACGGCTACACCTTC. This sequence encodes CASSPQDSFYGYTF. The J gene is TRBJ1-2, the V gene TRBV28, with D possibly being TRBD1 (6 bases). The CDR3 consists of 14 residues. Germline lookup yields CDR1 MDHEN and CDR2 SYDVKM. V shed 5 bases and J shed 8 bases, with 18 bases lying between them.